Following are 4 T cell receptor beta chains from one sample sequenced in a study of OX40 agonist ivuxolimab in advanced cancers. Measured with immunoSEQ multiplex PCR; TCRdb has only the in-frame clones, and not every one. The repertoire holds some 98,000 clones, with about nine tenths as singletons. The sequencing here drew on CD4+ or CD8+ T cells sorted from blood, taken in a trial of the OX40 agonist ivuxolimab. The receptors originated from an adult with an advanced solid tumor such as melanoma, head and neck, liver or kidney cancer.

The V gene is TRBV6-5, the J gene TRBJ1-2; 9 bases align to TRBD1. V trimming: 5 bases; J trimming: 7 bases; junction bases outside the gene matches: 8. The CDR3 contains 14 residues. Germline V gene sequence: CDR1 MNHEY, CDR2 SVGAGI. The CDR3 loop reads CASSPWDRDAGYTF. As DNA, the CDR3 is TGTGCCAGCAGTCCCTGGGACAGGGACGCTGGCTACACCTTC.

The CDR3 nucleotides are TGCAGCGTGAAACCCCAGAACACTGAAGCTTTCTTT. Its translation: CSVKPQNTEAFF. This chain connects TRBV29-1 to TRBJ1-1; no definite D call. CDR1 is SQVTM, CDR2 ANQGSEA, per germline. The CDR3 runs to 12 residues. The germline V and J ends were trimmed by 6 bases and 1 base, with 9 bases remaining between them.

The chain recombines TRBV7-3 with TRBJ1-2; no reliable D call. With 2 bases removed from V and 4 bases from J, the gap between germline ends came to 5 bases. This CDR3 has 12 residues. Germline CDR1 SGHTA, CDR2 FQGTGA. CDR3 amino acids: CASSLVSYGYTF. CDR3 nucleotide sequence: TGTGCCAGCAGCTTAGTTTCCTATGGCTACACCTTC. Drawing the rest from reference TRBV7-3 and TRBJ1-2, the complete variable domain is GAGVSQTPSNKVTEKGKYVELRCDPISGHTALYWYRQSLGQGPEFLIYFQGTGAADDSGLPNDRFFAVRPEGSVSTLKIQRTERGDSAVYLCASSLVSYGYTFGSGTRLTVV.

The CDR3 coding sequence is TGTGCCAGCAGTTTTCAGTCCTCGGGAAACTATGGCTACACCTTC. It is translated as CASSFQSSGNYGYTF. This chain connects TRBV27 to TRBJ1-2; unclear D gene. Germline CDR1 MNHEY, CDR2 SMNVEV (reference sequence). This CDR3 spans 15 amino acids. Trimming took 3 bases from V and 2 from J, leaving 13 bases between them.